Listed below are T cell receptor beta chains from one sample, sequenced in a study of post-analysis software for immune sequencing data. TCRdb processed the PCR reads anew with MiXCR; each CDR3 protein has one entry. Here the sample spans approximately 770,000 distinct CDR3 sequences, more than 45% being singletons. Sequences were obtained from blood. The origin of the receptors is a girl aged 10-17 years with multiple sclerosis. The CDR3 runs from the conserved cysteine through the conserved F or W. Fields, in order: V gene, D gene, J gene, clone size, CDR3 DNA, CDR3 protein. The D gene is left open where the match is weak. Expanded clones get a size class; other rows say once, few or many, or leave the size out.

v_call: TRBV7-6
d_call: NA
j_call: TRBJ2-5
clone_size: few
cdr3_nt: TGTGCCAGCAGCCCCGGGGAAAGGGAGACCCAGTACTTC
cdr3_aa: CASSPGERETQYF

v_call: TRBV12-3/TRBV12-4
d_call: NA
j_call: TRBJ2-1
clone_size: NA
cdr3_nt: TGTGCCAGCAGTTTAGGGTCGGGACTCAATGAGCAGTTCTTC
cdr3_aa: CASSLGSGLNEQFF

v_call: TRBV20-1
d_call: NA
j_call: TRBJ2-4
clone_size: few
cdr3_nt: TGCAGTGCTAGGAAGACCTTAGCCAAAAACATTCAGTACTTC
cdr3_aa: CSARKTLAKNIQYF

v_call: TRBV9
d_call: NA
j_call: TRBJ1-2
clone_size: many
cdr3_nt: TGTGCCAGCAGCGTAGGCGGTTCGAACTATGGCTACACCTTC
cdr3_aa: CASSVGGSNYGYTF

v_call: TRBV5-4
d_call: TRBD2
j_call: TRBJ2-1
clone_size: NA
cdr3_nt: TGTGCCAGCAGCCTCGCTAGCGGCAGAATTTACAATGAGCAGTTCTTC
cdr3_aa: CASSLASGRIYNEQFF

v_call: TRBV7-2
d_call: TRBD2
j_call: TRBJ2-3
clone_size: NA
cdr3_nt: TGTGCCAGCAGCTCGACTAGCGGGAGGGCCGGCACAGATACGCAGTATTTT
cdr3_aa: CASSSTSGRAGTDTQYF

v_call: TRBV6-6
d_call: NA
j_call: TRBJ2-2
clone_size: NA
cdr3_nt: TGTGCCAGCAGTTACTCCGGTCCGAACACCGGGGAGCTGTTTTTT
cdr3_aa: CASSYSGPNTGELFF

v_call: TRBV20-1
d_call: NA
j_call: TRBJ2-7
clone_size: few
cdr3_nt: TGCAGTGCCGCGAACACCCGGAGGGCCTACGAGCAGTACTTC
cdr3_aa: CSAANTRRAYEQYF

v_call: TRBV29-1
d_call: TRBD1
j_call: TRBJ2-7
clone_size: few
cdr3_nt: TGCAGCGTGGCGCGGACAGGGGAGAGGGACGAGCAGTACTTC
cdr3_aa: CSVARTGERDEQYF

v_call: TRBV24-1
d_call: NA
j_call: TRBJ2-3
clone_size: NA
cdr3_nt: TGTGCCACCACCAAAGTGCGGGTTGGGCTTACAGATACGCAGTATTTT
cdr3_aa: CATTKVRVGLTDTQYF

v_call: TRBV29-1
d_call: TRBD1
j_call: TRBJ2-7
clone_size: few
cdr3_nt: TGCAGCGCCGGGACAGGGGGCAACGAGCAGTACTTC
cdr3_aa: CSAGTGGNEQYF

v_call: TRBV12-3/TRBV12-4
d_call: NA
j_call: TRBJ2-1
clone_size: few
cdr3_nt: TGTGCCAGCAGCGGACAAGGTCACTACAATGAGCAGTTCTTC
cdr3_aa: CASSGQGHYNEQFF

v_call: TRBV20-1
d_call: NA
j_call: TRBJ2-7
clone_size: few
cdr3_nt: TGCAGTGCTAGGCGGGACGCCGACTACGAGCAGTACTTC
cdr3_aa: CSARRDADYEQYF

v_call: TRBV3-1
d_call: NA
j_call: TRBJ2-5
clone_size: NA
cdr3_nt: TGTGCCAGCAGCCAGGGGACACCTTGGTACCAAGAGACCCAGTACTTC
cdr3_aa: CASSQGTPWYQETQYF

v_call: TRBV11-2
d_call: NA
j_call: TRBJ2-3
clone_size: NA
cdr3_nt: TGTGCCAGCAGCTTAGACCTGGGTGGGGGGCACGGTACGCAGTATTTT
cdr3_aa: CASSLDLGGGHGTQYF

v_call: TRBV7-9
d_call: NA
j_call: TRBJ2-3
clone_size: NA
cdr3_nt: TGTGCCAGCAGCTTTTTTAAGGGGAGCACAGATACGCAGTATTTT
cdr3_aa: CASSFFKGSTDTQYF

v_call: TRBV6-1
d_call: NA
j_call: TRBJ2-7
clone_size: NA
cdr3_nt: TGTGCCAGCAGTGAGGCAGACTTGACCTACGAGCAGTACTTC
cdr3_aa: CASSEADLTYEQYF

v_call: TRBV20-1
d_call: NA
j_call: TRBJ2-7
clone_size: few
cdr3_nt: TGCAGTGCTAGAGATCGGCCACCAAAACGGGAGTACGAGCAGTACTTC
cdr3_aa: CSARDRPPKREYEQYF

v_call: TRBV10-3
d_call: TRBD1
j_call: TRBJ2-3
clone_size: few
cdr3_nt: TGTGCCATCAGTACACCGGGACAGGGGACAGATACGCAGTATTTT
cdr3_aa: CAISTPGQGTDTQYF

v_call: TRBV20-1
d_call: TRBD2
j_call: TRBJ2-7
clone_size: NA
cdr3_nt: TGCAGTGCTAGAGATTTATTAGGGACTAGGACCTACGAGCAGTACTTC
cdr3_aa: CSARDLLGTRTYEQYF

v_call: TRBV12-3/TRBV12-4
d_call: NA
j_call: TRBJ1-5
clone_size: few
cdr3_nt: TGTGCCAGCAGTTTTTTCCCGCCCATGGGACAGCCCCAGCATTTT
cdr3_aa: CASSFFPPMGQPQHF

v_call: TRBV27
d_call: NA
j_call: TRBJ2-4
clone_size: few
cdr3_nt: TGTGCCAGCAGTTCGCTAGGGGTTTTAGCCAAAAACATTCAGTACTTC
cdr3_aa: CASSSLGVLAKNIQYF

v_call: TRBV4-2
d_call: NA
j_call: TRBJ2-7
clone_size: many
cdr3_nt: TGTGCCAGCAGCCAAGACGCAGGTTCCTCCTACGAGCAGTACTTC
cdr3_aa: CASSQDAGSSYEQYF

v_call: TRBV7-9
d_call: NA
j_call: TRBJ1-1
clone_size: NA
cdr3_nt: TGTGCCAGCAGCTTTCCCCGACGTAACACTGAAGCTTTCTTT
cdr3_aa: CASSFPRRNTEAFF

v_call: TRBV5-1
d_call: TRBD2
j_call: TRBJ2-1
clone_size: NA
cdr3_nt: TGCGCCAGCAGCTTGGGTGGAGCGGGAGGGCATAATGAGCAGTTCTTC
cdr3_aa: CASSLGGAGGHNEQFF

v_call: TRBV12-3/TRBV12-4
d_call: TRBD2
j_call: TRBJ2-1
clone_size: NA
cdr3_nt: TGTGCCAGCAGTTCCAGCGGGAGGGTCCAAGAGACCCAGTTCTTC
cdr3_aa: CASSSSGRVQETQFF

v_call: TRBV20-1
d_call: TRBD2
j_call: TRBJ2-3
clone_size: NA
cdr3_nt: TGCAGTGCTAGAATAAGCGGGAAGATCACAGATACGCAGTATTTT
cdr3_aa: CSARISGKITDTQYF

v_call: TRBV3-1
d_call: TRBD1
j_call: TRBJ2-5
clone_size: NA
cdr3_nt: TGTGCCAGCAGCAGGCAGGGGGCGATCCAAGAGACCCAGTACTTC
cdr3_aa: CASSRQGAIQETQYF

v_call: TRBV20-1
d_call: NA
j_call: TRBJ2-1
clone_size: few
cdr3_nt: TGCAGTGCTATTCAACCCGGGGCCAACAATGAGCAGTTCTTC
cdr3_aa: CSAIQPGANNEQFF

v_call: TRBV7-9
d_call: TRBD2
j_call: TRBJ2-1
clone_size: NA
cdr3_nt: TGTGCCAGCAGTCCCGGGGGAGGGAACTCCTACAATGAGCAGTTCTTC
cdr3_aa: CASSPGGGNSYNEQFF

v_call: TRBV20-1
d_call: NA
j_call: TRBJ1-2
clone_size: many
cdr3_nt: TGCAGTGCTAGAGATGTGGGGGGTTATGGCTACACCTTC
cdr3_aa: CSARDVGGYGYTF

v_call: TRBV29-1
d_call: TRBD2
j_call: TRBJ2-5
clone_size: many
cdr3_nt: TGCAGCGTCCAGACCGGACTAGCGGGATTGGGTGGGACCCAGTACTTC
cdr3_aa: CSVQTGLAGLGGTQYF

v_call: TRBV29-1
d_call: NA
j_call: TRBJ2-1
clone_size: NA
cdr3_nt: TGCAGCGTTGGTTCAGATATAGAGCAGTTCTTC
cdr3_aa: CSVGSDIEQFF

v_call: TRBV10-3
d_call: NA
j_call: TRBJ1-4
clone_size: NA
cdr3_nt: TGTGCCAGCTCGGACATCAATGAAAAACTGTTTTTT
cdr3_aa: CASSDINEKLFF

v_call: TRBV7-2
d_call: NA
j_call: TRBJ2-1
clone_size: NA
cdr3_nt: TGTGCCAGCACCCTCGCGGTCAATGAGCAGTTCTTC
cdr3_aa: CASTLAVNEQFF